The rows below give T cell receptor beta chains drawn from one sample of a study of human T cells and chemical hapten exposure. TCRdb reanalysed the RACE reads using MiXCR and keeps one entry per CDR3 protein. Of tens of thousands of distinct CDR3 sequences in the sample, approximately 10% are singletons; the top ten hold roughly 1%. The sample here was whole blood, taken in connection with sensitization to the hapten diphenylcyclopropenone (DPC). These receptors were collected from a woman aged 25 to 39 with alopecia areata. Some clones in this sample may be carry-over from other donors' samples. The CDR3 runs from the conserved cysteine through the conserved F or W. Each record gives: clone size, V gene, D gene, J gene, CDR3 DNA, CDR3 protein. D genes are given only for firm matches. Expanded clones get a size class; other rows say once, few or many, or leave the size out.

size: .; V: TRBV28; D: .; J: TRBJ2-7; DNA: TGTGCCAGCAGTCCTACAGGAGGCGAGCAGTACTTC; CDR3: CASSPTGGEQYF
size: many; V: TRBV3-1; D: .; J: TRBJ2-1; DNA: TGTGCCAGCAGCCAAGAGGATGAGCAGTTCTTC; CDR3: CASSQEDEQFF
size: .; V: TRBV3-1; D: TRBD1; J: TRBJ1-2; DNA: TGTGCCAGCAGCCAAGGACAGGGAGTGGGCAATTATGGCTACACCTTC; CDR3: CASSQGQGVGNYGYTF
size: few; V: TRBV12-3/TRBV12-4; D: TRBD1; J: TRBJ2-2; DNA: TGTGCCAGCAGTTTGCAGGGGGCGAACACCGGGGAGCTGTTTTTT; CDR3: CASSLQGANTGELFF
size: many; V: TRBV6-2/TRBV6-3; D: TRBD1; J: TRBJ1-2; DNA: TGTGCCAGCAGTTACTCGACTCAGGGGGCCGGCTACACCTTC; CDR3: CASSYSTQGAGYTF
size: .; V: TRBV6-5; D: .; J: TRBJ1-1; DNA: TGTGCCAGCAGGGTGACATCTTTGAACACTGAAGCTTTTTTT; CDR3: CASRVTSLNTEAFF
size: many; V: TRBV6-6; D: .; J: TRBJ2-2; DNA: TGTGCCAGCAGTTACGGTGGCACCGGGGAGCTGTTTTTT; CDR3: CASSYGGTGELFF
size: many; V: TRBV21-1; D: .; J: TRBJ1-5; DNA: TGTGCCAGCAGCAGCCAGCCGATCCGGAGGAATAGCAATCAGCCCCAGCATTTT; CDR3: CASSSQPIRRNSNQPQHF
size: .; V: TRBV5-5; D: .; J: TRBJ1-5; DNA: TGTGCCAGCAGCCTGCTGGGGAATCAGCCCCAGCATTTT; CDR3: CASSLLGNQPQHF
size: .; V: TRBV6-1; D: .; J: TRBJ1-1; DNA: TGTGCCAGCAGTGAACAGGATAACACTGAAGCTTTCTTT; CDR3: CASSEQDNTEAFF
size: many; V: TRBV7-9; D: .; J: TRBJ1-3; DNA: TGTGCCAGCAGCTTAGACGCCGGGAGAAACACCATATATTTT; CDR3: CASSLDAGRNTIYF
size: .; V: TRBV27; D: .; J: TRBJ2-7; DNA: TGTGCCAGCAGTTCCAGGGATACCTACGAGCAGTACTTC; CDR3: CASSSRDTYEQYF
size: many; V: TRBV5-1; D: TRBD2; J: TRBJ2-5; DNA: TGCGCCAGCAGCTTGGTACCTAGCGGGGGCGATGGAACCCAGTACTTC; CDR3: CASSLVPSGGDGTQYF
size: .; V: TRBV4-3; D: TRBD1; J: TRBJ2-5; DNA: TGCGCCAGCAGCCAAGATACAGGGGGTGAGACCCAGTACTTC; CDR3: CASSQDTGGETQYF
size: few; V: TRBV20-1; D: .; J: TRBJ1-1; DNA: TGCAGTGCTACTCCGTGGAGCACTGAAGCTTTCTTT; CDR3: CSATPWSTEAFF
size: .; V: TRBV30; D: .; J: TRBJ1-2; DNA: TGTGCCTGGAACTACCCCGGGGGAGGCTACACCTTC; CDR3: CAWNYPGGGYTF
size: .; V: TRBV9; D: .; J: TRBJ2-5; DNA: TGTGCCAGCAGTCGAAATATAGGCGCCCAGTACTTC; CDR3: CASSRNIGAQYF
size: many; V: TRBV12-3/TRBV12-4; D: .; J: TRBJ2-1; DNA: TGTGCCAGCACCACTAGGGGCGGCTCCTACAATGAGCAGTTCTTC; CDR3: CASTTRGGSYNEQFF
size: few; V: TRBV6-6; D: .; J: TRBJ2-1; DNA: TGTGCCAGCAGTTACTCTTTGGTCAATGAGCAGTTCTTC; CDR3: CASSYSLVNEQFF
size: .; V: TRBV4-3; D: .; J: TRBJ2-6; DNA: TGCGCCAGCAGCCAAGATTACGAGGGTACTGCTGGGGCCAACGTCCTGACTTTC; CDR3: CASSQDYEGTAGANVLTF
size: .; V: TRBV7-2; D: TRBD2; J: TRBJ2-7; DNA: TGTGCCAGCAGCTTAGTGGCAGCGGGACCCTCCTACGAGCAGTACTTC; CDR3: CASSLVAAGPSYEQYF
size: few; V: TRBV14; D: TRBD2; J: TRBJ2-2; DNA: TGTGCCAGCGGACTAGCGGGAGGGTCGAACACCGGGGAGCTGTTTTTT; CDR3: CASGLAGGSNTGELFF
size: few; V: TRBV2; D: .; J: TRBJ1-2; DNA: TGTGCCAGCAGTGCGAAAGGGACGGACTGGAACTATGGCTACACCTTC; CDR3: CASSAKGTDWNYGYTF
size: .; V: TRBV27; D: .; J: TRBJ2-7; DNA: TGTGCCAGCACTAGGTCCGGGACAAACCTATACGAGCAGTACTTC; CDR3: CASTRSGTNLYEQYF
size: few; V: TRBV16; D: .; J: TRBJ2-5; DNA: TGTGCCAGCAGCCAATCGGTAAAGACCCAGTACTTC; CDR3: CASSQSVKTQYF
size: few; V: TRBV2; D: .; J: TRBJ1-1; DNA: TGTGCCAGCAAAGGGGAGGGGAACACTGAAGCTTTCTTT; CDR3: CASKGEGNTEAFF
size: many; V: TRBV29-1; D: .; J: TRBJ1-5; DNA: TGCAGCGAACAGGGCAATCAGCCCCAGCATTTT; CDR3: CSEQGNQPQHF
size: many; V: TRBV20-1; D: TRBD2; J: TRBJ2-1; DNA: TGCAGTGCTCCAACCGGACTAGCGGGATACAATGAGCAGTTCTTC; CDR3: CSAPTGLAGYNEQFF
size: .; V: TRBV7-9; D: TRBD1; J: TRBJ1-6; DNA: TGTGCCAGCAGTACGACAGGGGGCCGTTATAATTCACCCCTCCACTTT; CDR3: CASSTTGGRYNSPLHF
size: many; V: TRBV6-2/TRBV6-3; D: TRBD2; J: TRBJ2-5; DNA: TGTGCCAGCAGGACTAGCGGTCAAGAGACCCAGTACTTC; CDR3: CASRTSGQETQYF
size: few; V: TRBV10-3; D: .; J: TRBJ1-2; DNA: TGTGCCATCAGTACCGACAGGATAGCTAACTATGGCTACACCTTC; CDR3: CAISTDRIANYGYTF
size: .; V: TRBV28; D: TRBD1; J: TRBJ1-1; DNA: TGTGCCAGCCCCTCCCCAGGGGGCCGAGGGAACACTGAAGCTTTCTTT; CDR3: CASPSPGGRGNTEAFF
size: .; V: TRBV28; D: .; J: TRBJ2-3; DNA: TGTGCCAGCCATCGGTTCCCGGCAGATACGCAGTATTTT; CDR3: CASHRFPADTQYF
size: .; V: TRBV12-3/TRBV12-4; D: .; J: TRBJ2-1; DNA: TGTGCCAGCAGTTTTATGGGAAGCTCCTACAATGAGCAGTTCTTC; CDR3: CASSFMGSSYNEQFF
size: many; V: TRBV5-1; D: TRBD1; J: TRBJ1-1; DNA: TGCGCCAGCAGCTTTACAGGGGGGCCGACTGAAGCTTTCTTT; CDR3: CASSFTGGPTEAFF
size: many; V: TRBV7-9; D: .; J: TRBJ2-5; DNA: TGTGCCAGCAGCTTAGTGGGACAACCGTACCAAGAGACCCAGTACTTC; CDR3: CASSLVGQPYQETQYF
size: few; V: TRBV14; D: TRBD1; J: TRBJ2-1; DNA: TGTGCCAGCAGCCCCTACGGGACAGGGGGTACGGAGCAGTTCTTC; CDR3: CASSPYGTGGTEQFF
size: few; V: TRBV5-4; D: TRBD1; J: TRBJ2-4; DNA: TGTGCCAGCAGTTCGGACAGGAAAAACATTCAGTACTTC; CDR3: CASSSDRKNIQYF
size: many; V: TRBV6-2/TRBV6-3; D: .; J: TRBJ2-2; DNA: TGTGCCAGCAGACCTAGCGCCGGGGAGCTGTTTTTT; CDR3: CASRPSAGELFF
size: many; V: TRBV12-3/TRBV12-4; D: .; J: TRBJ2-1; DNA: TGTGCCAGCGTCCCTGGGATGGCCGGCCTGCGTAGTGAGCAGTTCTTC; CDR3: CASVPGMAGLRSEQFF
size: many; V: TRBV14; D: .; J: TRBJ2-2; DNA: TGTGCCAGCAGCCAAGTGACAGGCGTGAGGACCGGGGAGCTGTTTTTT; CDR3: CASSQVTGVRTGELFF
size: many; V: TRBV2; D: .; J: TRBJ2-1; DNA: TGTGCCAGCAGTTCTATCTCCTCCTACAATGAGCAGTTCTTC; CDR3: CASSSISSYNEQFF
size: many; V: TRBV2; D: .; J: TRBJ1-6; DNA: TGTGCCAGCAGTGAAGACTATAATTCACCCCTCCACTTT; CDR3: CASSEDYNSPLHF
size: many; V: TRBV6-2/TRBV6-3; D: .; J: TRBJ1-5; DNA: TGTGCCAGCATCGCCAGGGGTTTTGGCAATCAGCCCCAGCATTTT; CDR3: CASIARGFGNQPQHF
size: .; V: TRBV20-1; D: TRBD2; J: TRBJ2-3; DNA: TGCAGTGCTGCGACCGGGACTAGCGGGAGGGGGCCAGATACGCAGTATTTT; CDR3: CSAATGTSGRGPDTQYF
size: .; V: TRBV10-3; D: TRBD2; J: TRBJ2-3; DNA: TGTGCCATCAGTAGGACTAGCGGGGGGGCCATCGCAGATACGCAGTATTTT; CDR3: CAISRTSGGAIADTQYF
size: few; V: TRBV5-4; D: .; J: TRBJ2-2; DNA: TGTGCCAGCAGAGCTGGCACCGGGGAGCTGTTTTTT; CDR3: CASRAGTGELFF
size: many; V: TRBV3-1; D: TRBD1; J: TRBJ1-4; DNA: TGTGCCAGCAGCCAAGACGGACACAGGGGTGGAGGGAAACTGTTTTTT; CDR3: CASSQDGHRGGGKLFF